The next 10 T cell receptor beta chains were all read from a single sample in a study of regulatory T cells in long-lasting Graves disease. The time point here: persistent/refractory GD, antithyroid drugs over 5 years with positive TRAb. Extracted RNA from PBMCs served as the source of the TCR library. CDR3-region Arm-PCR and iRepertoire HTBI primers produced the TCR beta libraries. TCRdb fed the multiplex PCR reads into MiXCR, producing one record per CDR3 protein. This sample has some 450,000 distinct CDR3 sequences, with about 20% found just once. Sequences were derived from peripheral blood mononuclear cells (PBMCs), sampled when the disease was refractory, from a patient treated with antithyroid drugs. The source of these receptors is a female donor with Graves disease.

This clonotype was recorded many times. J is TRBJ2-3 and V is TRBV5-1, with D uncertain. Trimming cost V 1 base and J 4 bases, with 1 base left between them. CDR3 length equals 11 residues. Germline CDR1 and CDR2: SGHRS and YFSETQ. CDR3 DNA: TGCGCCAGCAGCTTGTCAGATACGCAGTATTTT. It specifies CASSLSDTQYF.

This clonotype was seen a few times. CDR3 sequence (DNA): TGTGCCAGCAGTGAATGGTCTGCACCTAACTATGGCTACACCTTC. It specifies CASSEWSAPNYGYTF. The V call is TRBV2, the J call TRBJ1-2; D is ambiguous. CDR1 SNHLY and CDR2 FYNNEI come from the germline V gene. Trimming removed 2 bases from V and 0 bases from J, with 10 bases in between. The CDR3 length is 15 residues.

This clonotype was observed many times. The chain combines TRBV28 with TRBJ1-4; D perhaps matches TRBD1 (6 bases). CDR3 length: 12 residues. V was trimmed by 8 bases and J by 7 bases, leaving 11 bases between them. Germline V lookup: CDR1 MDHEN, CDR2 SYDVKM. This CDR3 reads CASGGGAEKLFF. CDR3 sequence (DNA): TGTGCCAGCGGCGGGGGGGCTGAAAAACTGTTTTTT.

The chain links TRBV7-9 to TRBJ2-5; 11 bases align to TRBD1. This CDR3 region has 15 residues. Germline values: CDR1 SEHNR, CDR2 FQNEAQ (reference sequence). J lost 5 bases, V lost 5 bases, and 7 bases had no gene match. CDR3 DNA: TGTGCCAGCAGCGTATCCGGGACAGGGGGGGAGACCCAGTACTTC. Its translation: CASSVSGTGGETQYF.

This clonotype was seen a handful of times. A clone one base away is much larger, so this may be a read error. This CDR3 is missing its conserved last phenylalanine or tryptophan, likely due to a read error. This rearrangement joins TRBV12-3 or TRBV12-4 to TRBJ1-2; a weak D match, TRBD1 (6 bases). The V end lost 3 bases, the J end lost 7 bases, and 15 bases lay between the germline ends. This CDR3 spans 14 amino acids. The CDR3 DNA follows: TGTGCCAGCAGTTTTCAAGGGGGGATTAGTGGCTACACCTCC. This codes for CASSFQGGISGYTS.

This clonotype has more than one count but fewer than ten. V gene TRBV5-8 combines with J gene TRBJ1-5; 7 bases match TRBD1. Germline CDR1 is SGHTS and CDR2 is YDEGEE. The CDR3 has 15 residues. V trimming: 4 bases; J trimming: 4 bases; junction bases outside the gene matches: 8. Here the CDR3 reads CASSPGDSTNQPQHF. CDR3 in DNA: TGTGCCAGCAGCCCAGGGGACAGCACTAATCAGCCCCAGCATTTT. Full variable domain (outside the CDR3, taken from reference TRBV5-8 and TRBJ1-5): EAGVTQSPTHLIKTRGQQATLRCSPISGHTSVYWYQQALGLGLQFLLWYDEGEERNRGNFPPRFSGRQFPNYSSELNVNALELEDSALYLCASSPGDSTNQPQHFGDGTRLSIL.

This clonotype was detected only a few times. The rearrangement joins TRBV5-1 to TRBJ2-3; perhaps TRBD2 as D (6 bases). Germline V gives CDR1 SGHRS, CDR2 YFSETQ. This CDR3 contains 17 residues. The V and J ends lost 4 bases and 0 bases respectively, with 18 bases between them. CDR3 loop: CASSPRPGELSTDTQYF. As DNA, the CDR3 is TGCGCCAGCAGCCCGAGACCGGGGGAACTGAGCACAGATACGCAGTATTTT. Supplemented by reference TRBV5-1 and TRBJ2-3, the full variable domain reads KAGVTQTPRYLIKTRGQQVTLSCSPISGHRSVSWYQQTPGQGLQFLFEYFSETQRNKGNFPGRFSGRQFSNSRSEMNVSTLELGDSALYLCASSPRPGELSTDTQYFGPGTRLTVL.

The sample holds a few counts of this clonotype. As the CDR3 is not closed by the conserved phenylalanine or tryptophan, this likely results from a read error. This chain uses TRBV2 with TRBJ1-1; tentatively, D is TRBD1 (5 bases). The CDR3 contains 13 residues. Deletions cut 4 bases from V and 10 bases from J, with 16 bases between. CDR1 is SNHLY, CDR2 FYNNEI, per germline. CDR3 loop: CASSGWGNGAAFS. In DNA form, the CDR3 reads TGTGCCAGCAGTGGGTGGGGGAACGGAGCAGCTTTCTCT.

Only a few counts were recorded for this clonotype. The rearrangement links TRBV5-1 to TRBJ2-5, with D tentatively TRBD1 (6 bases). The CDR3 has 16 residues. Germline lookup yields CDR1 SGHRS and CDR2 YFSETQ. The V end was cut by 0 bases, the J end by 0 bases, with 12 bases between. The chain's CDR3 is CASSLVVRGNQETQYF. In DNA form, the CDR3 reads TGCGCCAGCAGCTTGGTCGTCAGGGGAAACCAAGAGACCCAGTACTTC.

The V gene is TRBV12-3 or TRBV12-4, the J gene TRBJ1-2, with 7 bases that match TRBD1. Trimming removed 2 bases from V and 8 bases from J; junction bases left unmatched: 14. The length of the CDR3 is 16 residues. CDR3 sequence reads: CASSLLGRGDLRGYTF. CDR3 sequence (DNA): TGTGCCAGCAGTTTACTGGGCAGGGGGGACCTTCGGGGCTACACCTTC.